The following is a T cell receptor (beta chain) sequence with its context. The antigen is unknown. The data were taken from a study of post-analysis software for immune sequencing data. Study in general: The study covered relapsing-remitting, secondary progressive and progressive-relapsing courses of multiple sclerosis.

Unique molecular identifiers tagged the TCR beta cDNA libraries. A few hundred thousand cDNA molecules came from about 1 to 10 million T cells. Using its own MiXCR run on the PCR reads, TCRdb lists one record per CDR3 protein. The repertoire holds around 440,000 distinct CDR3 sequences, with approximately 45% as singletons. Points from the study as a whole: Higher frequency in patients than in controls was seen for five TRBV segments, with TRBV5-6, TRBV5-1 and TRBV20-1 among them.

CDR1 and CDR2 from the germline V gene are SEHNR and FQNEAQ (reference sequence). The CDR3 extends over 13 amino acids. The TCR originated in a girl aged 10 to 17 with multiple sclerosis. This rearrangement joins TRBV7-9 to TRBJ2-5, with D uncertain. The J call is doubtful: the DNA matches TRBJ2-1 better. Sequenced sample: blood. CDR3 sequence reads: CASSLVGTETQFF. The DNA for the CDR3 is TGTGCCAGCAGCTTAGTAGGAACGGAGACCCAGTTCTTC.